The T cell receptor (beta chain) described here comes from a study of blood T cell repertoires in COVID-19 (dated by TCRdb to the early 2020s). With respect to the entire study: Samples from collaborators originated in the United States, Italy and Spain and spanned both the acute and convalescent phases of COVID-19. The material from the prospective study consisted of cDNA or gDNA derived from T cells, B-cell-depleted T cells, or PBMCs. The dataset comprised deeply sampled blood TCRbeta repertoires from subjects exposed to, actively infected with, or recovered from COVID-19. The repertoires were made available in a free public database intended to serve as a resource for research on the immune response to SARS-CoV-2. The samples were drawn from the first 160 participants of the ongoing ImmuneRACE study and from over a thousand subjects provided by 6 global collaborators. Sample metadata almost always included a de-identified subject ID, COVID-19 status, age in years and sex. Where HLA class I and class II types were available, the types were taken from metadata supplied by the sample provider, not from assay-based typing.

In Seattle, one collaborating source enrolled patients while the infection was active and tracked those patients longitudinally over the course of disease. Each collaborating institution followed its own protocols to collect whole blood in K2EDTA tubes. For TCRbeta analysis, collaborators shipped samples as frozen whole blood, isolated PBMCs, or DNA extracted from either of those sample types. Results the study describes overall, beyond this receptor: The amount of clinical and demographic metadata varied by source and participant and was provided uncurated.

TCRbeta CDR3 regions were amplified from genomic DNA using the immunoSEQ Assay, a bias-controlled multiplex PCR. Processing in the source paper ran as follows. The number of nucleated cells in each sample was estimated from the amplification of reference gene primers within the assay. To quantify the absolute abundance of each unique TCRbeta CDR3 rearrangement, sequence reads were collapsed and filtered. For each sample, productive Simpson clonality was calculated by taking the square root of Simpson's diversity index across productive rearrangements. TCRdb mirrors the immuneACCESS table, restricted to in-frame sequences. Some clones are absent from its copies; in checked studies, under half trace to an unresolved V gene, and the reason for the others is unknown. The V and J calls and clone size are taken from that table; D and trimming were inferred from the DNA. This sample holds around 320,000 clones; roughly 91% were observed only once. Over 8.5% of the sample lies in the top ten.

Remarks on this clone: No cognate antigen has been identified for it. Base qualities are not recorded, but no much larger clone differs from it by a single base.

Including the terminal cysteine and phenylalanine, the CDR3 comprises 15 residues. Only the CDR3 DNA is retained, 45 bases long and in frame from the first base. V and J are trimmed by 0 bases and 2 bases, and the gene matches miss 4 bases of the junction. CDR1 ENHRY and CDR2 SYGVKD are derived from the germline V gene. The sequenced material came from peripheral blood. The sequence is built from TRBV10-3 and TRBJ2-7; 7 bases in between match TRBD1. The clonotype comes from a woman aged 25 to 39 with COVID-19, enrolled during active disease. The CDR3 reads as follows: CAISESTGRTYEQYF. Here is the DNA: TGTGCCATCAGTGAGTCGACAGGGAGAACCTACGAGCAGTACTTC.